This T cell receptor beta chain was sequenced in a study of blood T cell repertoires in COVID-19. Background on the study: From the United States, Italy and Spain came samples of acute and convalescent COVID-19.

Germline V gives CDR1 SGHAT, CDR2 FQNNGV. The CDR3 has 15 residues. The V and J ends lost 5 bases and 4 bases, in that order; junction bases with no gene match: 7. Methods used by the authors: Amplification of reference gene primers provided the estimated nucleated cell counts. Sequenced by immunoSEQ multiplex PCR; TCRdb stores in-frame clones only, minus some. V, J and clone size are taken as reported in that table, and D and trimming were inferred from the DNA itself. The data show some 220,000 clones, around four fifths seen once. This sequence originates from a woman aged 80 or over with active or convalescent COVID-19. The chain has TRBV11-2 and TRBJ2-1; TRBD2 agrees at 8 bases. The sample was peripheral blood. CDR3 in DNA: TGTGCCAGCAGCCGAGAGCGGGGGTCGTACAATGAGCAGTTCTTC. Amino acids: CASSRERGSYNEQFF.